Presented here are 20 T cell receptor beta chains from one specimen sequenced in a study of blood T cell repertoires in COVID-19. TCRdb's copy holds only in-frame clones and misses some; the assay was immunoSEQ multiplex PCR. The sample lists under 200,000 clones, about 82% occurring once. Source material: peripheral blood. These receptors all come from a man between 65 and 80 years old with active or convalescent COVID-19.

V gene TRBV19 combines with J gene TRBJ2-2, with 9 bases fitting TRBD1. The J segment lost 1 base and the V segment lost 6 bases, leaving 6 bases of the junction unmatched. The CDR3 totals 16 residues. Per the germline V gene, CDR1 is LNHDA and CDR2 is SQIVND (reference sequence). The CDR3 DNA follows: TGTGCCAGTAGAACCACGGGACAGGGGAACACCGGGGAGCTGTTTTTT. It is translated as CASRTTGQGNTGELFF.

CDR3 in amino acids: CASSPDRGMRAFF. The CDR3 region has the DNA TGTGCCAGCTCACCTGACAGGGGGATGCGAGCTTTCTTT. J is TRBJ1-1 and V is TRBV18; 9 bases match TRBD1. CDR3 size: 13 residues. V was pared by 3 bases and J by 10 bases, with 6 bases of the junction left unmatched. Germline loops: CDR1 KGHSH, CDR2 LQKENI.

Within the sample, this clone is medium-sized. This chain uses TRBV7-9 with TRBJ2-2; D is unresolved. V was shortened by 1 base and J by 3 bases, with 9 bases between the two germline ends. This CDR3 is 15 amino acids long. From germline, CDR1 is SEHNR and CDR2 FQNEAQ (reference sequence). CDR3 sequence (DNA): TGTGCCAGCAGCTTAGAGAGTACAGACACCGGGGAGCTGTTTTTT. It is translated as CASSLESTDTGELFF.

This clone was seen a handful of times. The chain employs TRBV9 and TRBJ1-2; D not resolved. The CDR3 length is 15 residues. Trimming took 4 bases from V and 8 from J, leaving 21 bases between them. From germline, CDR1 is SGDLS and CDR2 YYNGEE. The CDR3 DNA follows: TGTGCCAGCAGCCCAGATCCAGGAAATCAGCTGGGCTACACCTTC. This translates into CASSPDPGNQLGYTF.

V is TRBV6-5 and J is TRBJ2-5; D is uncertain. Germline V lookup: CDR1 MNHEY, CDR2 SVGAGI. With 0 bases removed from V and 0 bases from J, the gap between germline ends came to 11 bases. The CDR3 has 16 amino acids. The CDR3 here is CASSYSGPLDQETQYF. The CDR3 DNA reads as TGTGCCAGCAGTTACTCAGGCCCCCTAGACCAAGAGACCCAGTACTTC.

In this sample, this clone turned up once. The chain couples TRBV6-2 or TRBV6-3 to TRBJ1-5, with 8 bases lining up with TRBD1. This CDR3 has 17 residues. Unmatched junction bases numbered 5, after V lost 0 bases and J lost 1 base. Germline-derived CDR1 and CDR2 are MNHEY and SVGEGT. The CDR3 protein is CASSYSRTGLSNQPQHF. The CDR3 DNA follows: TGTGCCAGCAGTTACTCCCGGACAGGGTTGAGCAATCAGCCCCAGCATTTT.

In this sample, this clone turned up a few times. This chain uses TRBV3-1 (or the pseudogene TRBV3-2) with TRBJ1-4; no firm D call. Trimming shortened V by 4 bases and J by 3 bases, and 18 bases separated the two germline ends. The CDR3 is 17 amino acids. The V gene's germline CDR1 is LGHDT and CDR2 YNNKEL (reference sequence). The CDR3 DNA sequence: TGTGCCAGCAGCCCGCGGCGGTCTTTTCGGGCTAATGAAAAACTGTTTTTT. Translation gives CASSPRRSFRANEKLFF.

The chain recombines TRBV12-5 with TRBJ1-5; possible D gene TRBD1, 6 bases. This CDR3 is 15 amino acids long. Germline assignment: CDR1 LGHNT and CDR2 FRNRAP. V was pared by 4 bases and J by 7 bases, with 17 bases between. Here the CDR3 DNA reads TGTGCTAGTGGTTCCCTCAACAGGGCATGGCAGCCCCAGCATTTT. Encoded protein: CASGSLNRAWQPQHF.

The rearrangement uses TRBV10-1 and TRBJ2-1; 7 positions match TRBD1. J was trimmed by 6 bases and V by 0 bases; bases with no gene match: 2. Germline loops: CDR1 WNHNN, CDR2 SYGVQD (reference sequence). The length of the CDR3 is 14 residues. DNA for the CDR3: TGCGCCAGCAGTGAGTCTCCAGGGGGCAATGAGCAGTTCTTC. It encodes CASSESPGGNEQFF.

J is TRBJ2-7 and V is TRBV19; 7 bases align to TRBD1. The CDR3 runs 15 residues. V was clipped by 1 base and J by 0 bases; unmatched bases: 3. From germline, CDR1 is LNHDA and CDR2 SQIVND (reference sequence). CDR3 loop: CASSIGNRGSYEQYF. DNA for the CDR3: TGTGCCAGTAGTATAGGGAACAGGGGCTCCTACGAGCAGTACTTC.

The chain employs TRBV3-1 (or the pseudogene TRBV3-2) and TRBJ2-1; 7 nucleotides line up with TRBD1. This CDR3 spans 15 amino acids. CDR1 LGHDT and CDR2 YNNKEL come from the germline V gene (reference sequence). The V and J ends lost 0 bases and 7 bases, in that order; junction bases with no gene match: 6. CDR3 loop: CASSQDKTGWNEQFF. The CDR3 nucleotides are TGTGCCAGCAGCCAAGATAAGACAGGGTGGAATGAGCAGTTCTTC.

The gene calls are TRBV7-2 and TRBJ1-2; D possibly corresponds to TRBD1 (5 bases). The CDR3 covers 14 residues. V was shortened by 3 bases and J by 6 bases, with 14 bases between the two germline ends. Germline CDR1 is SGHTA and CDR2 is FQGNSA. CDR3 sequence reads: CASSFRAGSDGYTF. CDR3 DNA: TGTGCCAGCAGCTTTCGCGCAGGGTCGGATGGCTACACCTTC.

In nucleotides, the CDR3 is TGCGCCAGCAGCCCGGGACAAGGGCTGGGATATGGCTACACCTTC. As protein: CASSPGQGLGYGYTF. The V call is TRBV5-1, the J call TRBJ1-2; TRBD1 is a possible D gene (6 bases). Germline CDR1 and CDR2: SGHRS and YFSETQ. V lost 4 bases and J 5 bases, leaving 18 bases between the germline ends. The CDR3 has 15 amino acids.

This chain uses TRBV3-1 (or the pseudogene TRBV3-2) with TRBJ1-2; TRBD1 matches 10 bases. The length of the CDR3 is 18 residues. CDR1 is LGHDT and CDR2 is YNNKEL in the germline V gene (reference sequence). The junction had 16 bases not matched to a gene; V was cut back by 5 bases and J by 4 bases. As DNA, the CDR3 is TGTGCCAGCAGCTCCATCTTGGGGACAGGGGACGGGTTCTATGGCTACACCTTC. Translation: CASSSILGTGDGFYGYTF.

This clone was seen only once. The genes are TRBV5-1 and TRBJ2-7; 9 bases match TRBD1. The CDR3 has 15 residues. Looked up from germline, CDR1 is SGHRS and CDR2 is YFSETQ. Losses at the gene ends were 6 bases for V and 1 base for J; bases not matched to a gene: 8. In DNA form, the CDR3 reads TGCGCCAGCAAACCGGGACAGGGTACATCCTACGAGCAGTACTTC. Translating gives CASKPGQGTSYEQYF.

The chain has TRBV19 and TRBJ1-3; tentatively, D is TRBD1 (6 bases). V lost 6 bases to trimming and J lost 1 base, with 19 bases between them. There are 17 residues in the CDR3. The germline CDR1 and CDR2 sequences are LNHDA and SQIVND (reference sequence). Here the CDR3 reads CASRDPGGRGSGNTIYF. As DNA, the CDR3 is TGTGCCAGTAGAGACCCGGGGGGGCGAGGGTCTGGAAACACCATATATTTT.

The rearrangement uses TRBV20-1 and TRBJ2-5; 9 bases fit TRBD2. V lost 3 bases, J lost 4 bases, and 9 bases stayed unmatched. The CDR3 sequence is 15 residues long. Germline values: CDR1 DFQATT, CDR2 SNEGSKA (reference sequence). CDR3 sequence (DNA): TGCAGTGCTAGTGAACGAGCGGGGGGAGGAGAGACCCAGTACTTC. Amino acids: CSASERAGGGETQYF.

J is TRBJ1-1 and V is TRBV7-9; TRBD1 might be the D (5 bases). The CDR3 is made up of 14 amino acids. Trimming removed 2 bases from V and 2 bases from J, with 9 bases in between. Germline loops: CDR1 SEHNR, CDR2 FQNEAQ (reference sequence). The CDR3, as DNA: TGTGCCAGCAGCTTATTCCAGGGAAACACTGAAGCTTTCTTT. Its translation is CASSLFQGNTEAFF.

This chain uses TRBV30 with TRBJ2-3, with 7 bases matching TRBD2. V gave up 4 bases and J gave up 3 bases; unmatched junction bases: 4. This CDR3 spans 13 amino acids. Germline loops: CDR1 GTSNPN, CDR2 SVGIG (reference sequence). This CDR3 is CAWNLRGTDTQYF. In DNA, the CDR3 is TGTGCCTGGAACTTGCGGGGGACAGATACGCAGTATTTT.

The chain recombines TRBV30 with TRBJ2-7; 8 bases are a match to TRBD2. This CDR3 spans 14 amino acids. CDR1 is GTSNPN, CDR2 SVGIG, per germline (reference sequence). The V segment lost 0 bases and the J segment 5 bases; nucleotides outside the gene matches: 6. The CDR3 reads CAWSVQAGVDEQYF. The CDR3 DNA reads TGTGCCTGGAGTGTACAAGCGGGAGTCGACGAGCAGTACTTC.